This T cell receptor beta chain originates from a study of T cell responses to AZD1222 COVID-19 vaccine. Details on this clone: Its antigen is as yet unknown.

The V gene's germline CDR1 is MNHEY and CDR2 SMNVEV (reference sequence). CDR3 length: 13 residues. V shed 8 bases and J shed 8 bases, with 15 bases lying between them. Generated by immunoSEQ multiplex PCR, the TCRdb table keeps only in-frame clones and is missing some. The profile covers 150,000 or so clones, with around 86% appearing a single time and just under 6.5% taken by the ten largest. Regarding the study as a whole: The reported proportion of spike-specific TCRs targeting unmutated variant regions was nearly half. Donors, mostly white British, included more females; clonal diversity was possibly underestimated. Spike-specific TCR breadth and depth grew following two AZD1222 doses.

This TCR derives from an adult in good health. V gene TRBV27 combines with J gene TRBJ1-4, with D hard to call. Here the sequenced sample was peripheral blood, taken on day 0 of AZD1222 vaccination. CDR3 DNA sequence: TGTGCCAGCCGACGAACGAGCAGGGAAAAACTGTTTTTT. Its translation is CASRRTSREKLFF.